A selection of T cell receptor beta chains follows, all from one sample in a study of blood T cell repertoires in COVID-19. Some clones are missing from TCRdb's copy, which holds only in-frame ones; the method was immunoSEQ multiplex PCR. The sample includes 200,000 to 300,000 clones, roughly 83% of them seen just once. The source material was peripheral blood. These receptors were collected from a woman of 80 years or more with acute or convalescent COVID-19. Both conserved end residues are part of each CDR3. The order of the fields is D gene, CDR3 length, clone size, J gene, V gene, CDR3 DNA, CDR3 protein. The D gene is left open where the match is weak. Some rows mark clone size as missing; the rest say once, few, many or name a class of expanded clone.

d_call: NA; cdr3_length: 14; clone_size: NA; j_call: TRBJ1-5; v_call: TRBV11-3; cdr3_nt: TGTGCCAGCAGCTTAAAAGGGGCACGGCAGCCCCAGCATTTT; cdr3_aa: CASSLKGARQPQHF
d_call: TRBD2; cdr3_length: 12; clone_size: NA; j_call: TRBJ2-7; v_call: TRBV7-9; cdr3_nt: TGTGCGGGCGGGACTAGCTGGCACGAGCAGTACTTC; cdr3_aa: CAGGTSWHEQYF
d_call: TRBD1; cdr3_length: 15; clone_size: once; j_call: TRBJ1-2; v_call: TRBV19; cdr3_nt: TGTGCCAGTAGTCCCCGGACAGGGATGAACTATGGCTACACCTTC; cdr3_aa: CASSPRTGMNYGYTF
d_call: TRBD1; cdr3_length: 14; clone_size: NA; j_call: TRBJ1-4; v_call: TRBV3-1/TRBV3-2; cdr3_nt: TGTGCCAGCTCCCAAGGGACAGTTAATGAAAAACTGTTTTTT; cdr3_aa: CASSQGTVNEKLFF
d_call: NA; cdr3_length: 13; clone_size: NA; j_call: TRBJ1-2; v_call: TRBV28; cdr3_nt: TGTGCCAGCAGCATTCGGGGGTTCTATGGCTACACCTTC; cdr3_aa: CASSIRGFYGYTF
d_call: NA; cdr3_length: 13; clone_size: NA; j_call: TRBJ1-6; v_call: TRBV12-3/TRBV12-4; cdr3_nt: TGTGCCAGCAGTTTGAAGGGGGATTCACCCCTCCACTTT; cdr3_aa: CASSLKGDSPLHF
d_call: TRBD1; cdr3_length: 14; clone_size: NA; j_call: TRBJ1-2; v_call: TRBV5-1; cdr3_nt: TGCGCCAGCAGCTCGGGGGACAGTAACTATGGCTACACCTTC; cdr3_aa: CASSSGDSNYGYTF
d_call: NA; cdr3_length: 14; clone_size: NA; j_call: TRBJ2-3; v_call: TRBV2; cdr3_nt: TGTGCCAGCACCGGGGGTGGGGTGGCAGATACGCAGTATTTT; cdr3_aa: CASTGGGVADTQYF
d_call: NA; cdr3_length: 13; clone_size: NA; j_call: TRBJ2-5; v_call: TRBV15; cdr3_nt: TGTGCCACCAGCATGGACAGAGGAGAGACCCAGTACTTC; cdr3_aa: CATSMDRGETQYF
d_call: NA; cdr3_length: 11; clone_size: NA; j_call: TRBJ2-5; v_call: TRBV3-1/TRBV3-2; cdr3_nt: TGTGCAGCGCAGGGGCCGGAGACCCAGTACTTC; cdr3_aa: CAAQGPETQYF
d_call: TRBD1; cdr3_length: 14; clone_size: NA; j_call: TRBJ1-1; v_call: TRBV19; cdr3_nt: TGTGCCAGTAGCTACAGGGGCGGGAACACTGAAGCTTTCTTT; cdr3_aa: CASSYRGGNTEAFF
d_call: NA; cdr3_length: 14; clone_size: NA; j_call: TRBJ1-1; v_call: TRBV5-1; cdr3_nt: TGCGCCAGCACCCTCTCGGACTTTGACACTGAAGCTTTCTTT; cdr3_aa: CASTLSDFDTEAFF
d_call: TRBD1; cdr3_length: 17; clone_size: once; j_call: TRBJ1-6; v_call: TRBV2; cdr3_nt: TGTGCCAGCAGTGAGGTCGGGACAGCACCGTATAATTCACCCCTCCACTTT; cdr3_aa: CASSEVGTAPYNSPLHF
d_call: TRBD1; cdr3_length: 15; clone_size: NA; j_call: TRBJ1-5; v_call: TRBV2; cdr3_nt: TGTGCCAGCAGCGCAGACAGGGGAAGCAATCAGCCCCAGCATTTT; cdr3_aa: CASSADRGSNQPQHF